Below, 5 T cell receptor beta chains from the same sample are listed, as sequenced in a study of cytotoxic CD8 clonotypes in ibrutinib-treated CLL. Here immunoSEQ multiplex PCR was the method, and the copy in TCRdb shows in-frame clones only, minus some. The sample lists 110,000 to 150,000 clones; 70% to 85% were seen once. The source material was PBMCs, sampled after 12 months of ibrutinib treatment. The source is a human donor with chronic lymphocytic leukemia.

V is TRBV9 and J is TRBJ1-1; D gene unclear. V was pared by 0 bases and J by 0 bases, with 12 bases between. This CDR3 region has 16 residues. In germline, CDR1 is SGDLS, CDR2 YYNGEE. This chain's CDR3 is CASSVGGFGVNTEAFF. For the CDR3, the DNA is TGTGCCAGCAGCGTAGGAGGTTTCGGCGTGAACACTGAAGCTTTCTTT.

Written as DNA, the CDR3 is TGTGCCAGCATGAGACAGGAGGACTCACCCCTCCACTTT. Encoded protein: CASMRQEDSPLHF. The chain uses TRBV2 and TRBJ1-6, with D possibly matching TRBD1 (6 bases). CDR3 size: 13 residues. Looked up from germline, CDR1 is SNHLY and CDR2 is FYNNEI. V gave up 7 bases and J gave up 10 bases, with 14 bases separating them. Drawing the rest from reference TRBV2 and TRBJ1-6, the complete variable domain is EPEVTQTPSHQVTQMGQEVILRCVPISNHLYFYWYRQILGQKVEFLVSFYNNEISEKSEIFDDQFSVERPDGSNFTLKIRSTKLEDSAMYFCASMRQEDSPLHFGNGTRLTVT.

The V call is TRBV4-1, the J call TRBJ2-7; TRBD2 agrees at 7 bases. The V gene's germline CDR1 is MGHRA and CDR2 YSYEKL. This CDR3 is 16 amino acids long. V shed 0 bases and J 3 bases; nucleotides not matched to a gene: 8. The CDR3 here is CASSQDRGAGYYEQYF. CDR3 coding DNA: TGCGCCAGCAGCCAAGATCGAGGAGCGGGGTACTACGAGCAGTACTTC.

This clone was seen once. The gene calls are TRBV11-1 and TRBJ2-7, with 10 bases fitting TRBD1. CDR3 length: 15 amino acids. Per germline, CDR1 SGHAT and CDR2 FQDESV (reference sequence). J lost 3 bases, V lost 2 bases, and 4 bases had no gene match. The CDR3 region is CASSLPGTGVYEQYF. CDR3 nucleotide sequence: TGTGCCAGCAGCTTACCCGGGACAGGGGTCTACGAGCAGTACTTC.

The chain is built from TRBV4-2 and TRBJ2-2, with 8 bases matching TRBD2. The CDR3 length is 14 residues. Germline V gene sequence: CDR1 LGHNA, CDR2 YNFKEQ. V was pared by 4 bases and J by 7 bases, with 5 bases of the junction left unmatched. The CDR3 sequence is CASSRWREVGELFF. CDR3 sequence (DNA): TGTGCCAGCAGCCGCTGGCGGGAGGTCGGGGAGCTGTTTTTT.